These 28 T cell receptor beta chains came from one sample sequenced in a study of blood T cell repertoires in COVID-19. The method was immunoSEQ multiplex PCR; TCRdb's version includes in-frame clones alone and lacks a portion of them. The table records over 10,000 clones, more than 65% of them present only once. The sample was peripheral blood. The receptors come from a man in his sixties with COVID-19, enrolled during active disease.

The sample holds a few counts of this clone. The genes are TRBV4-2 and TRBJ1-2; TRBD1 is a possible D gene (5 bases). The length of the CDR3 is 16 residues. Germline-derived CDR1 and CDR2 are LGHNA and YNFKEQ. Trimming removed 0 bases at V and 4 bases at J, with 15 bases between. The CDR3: CASSQDVSLGPYGYTF. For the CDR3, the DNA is TGTGCCAGCAGCCAAGATGTATCGCTGGGGCCCTATGGCTACACCTTC.

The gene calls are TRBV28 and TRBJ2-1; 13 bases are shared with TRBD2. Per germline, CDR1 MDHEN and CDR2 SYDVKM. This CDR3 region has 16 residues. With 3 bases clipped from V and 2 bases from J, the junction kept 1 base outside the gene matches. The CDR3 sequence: CASSLTSGGTYNEQFF. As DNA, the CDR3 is TGTGCCAGCAGTTTGACTAGCGGGGGGACCTACAATGAGCAGTTCTTC.

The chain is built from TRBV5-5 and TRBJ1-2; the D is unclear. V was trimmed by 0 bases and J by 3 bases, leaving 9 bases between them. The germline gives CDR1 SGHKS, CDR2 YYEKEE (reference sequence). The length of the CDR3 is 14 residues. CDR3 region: CASSLGARDYGYTF. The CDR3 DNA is TGTGCCAGCAGCTTGGGCGCCCGGGACTATGGCTACACCTTC.

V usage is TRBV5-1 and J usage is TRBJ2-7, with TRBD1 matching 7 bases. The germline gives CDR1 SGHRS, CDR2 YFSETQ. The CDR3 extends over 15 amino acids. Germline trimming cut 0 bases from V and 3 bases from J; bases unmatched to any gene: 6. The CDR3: CASSLERGLVYEQYF. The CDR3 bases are TGCGCCAGCAGCTTGGAGAGGGGGCTCGTCTACGAGCAGTACTTC.

CDR3 sequence reads: CASSQDRASGRHGELFF. CDR3 in DNA: TGTGCCAGCAGCCAGGATCGGGCTAGCGGGAGGCACGGGGAGCTGTTTTTT. The rearrangement uses TRBV3-1 (or the pseudogene TRBV3-2) and TRBJ2-2; 11 nucleotides match TRBD2. This CDR3 is built from 17 residues. The germline V gene encodes CDR1 LGHDT and CDR2 YNNKEL (reference sequence). V lost 3 bases and J lost 7; bases outside the gene matches: 10.

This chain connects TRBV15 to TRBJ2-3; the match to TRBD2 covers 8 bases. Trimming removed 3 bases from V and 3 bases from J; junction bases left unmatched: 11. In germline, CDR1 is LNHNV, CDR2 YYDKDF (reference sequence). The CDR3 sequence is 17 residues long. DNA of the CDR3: TGTGCCACCAGCAGGAATCGCCGGGAGGGCAGGACAGATACGCAGTATTTT. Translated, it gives CATSRNRREGRTDTQYF.

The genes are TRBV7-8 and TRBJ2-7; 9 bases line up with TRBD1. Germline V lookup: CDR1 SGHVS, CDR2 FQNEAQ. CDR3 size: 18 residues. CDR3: CASSLAGTGLGWSYEQYV. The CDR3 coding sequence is TGTGCCAGCAGCCTAGCTGGGACAGGGCTCGGTTGGTCCTACGAGCAGTACGTC.

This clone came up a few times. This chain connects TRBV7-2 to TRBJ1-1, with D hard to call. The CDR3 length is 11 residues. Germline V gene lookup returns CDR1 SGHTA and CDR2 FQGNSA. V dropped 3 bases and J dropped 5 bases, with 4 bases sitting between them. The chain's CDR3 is CASSFETEAFF. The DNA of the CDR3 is TGTGCCAGCAGCTTTGAGACTGAAGCTTTCTTT.

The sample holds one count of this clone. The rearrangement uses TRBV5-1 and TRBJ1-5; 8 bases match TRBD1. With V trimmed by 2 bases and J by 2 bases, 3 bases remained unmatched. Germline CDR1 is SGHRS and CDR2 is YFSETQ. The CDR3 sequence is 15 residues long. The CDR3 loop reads CASSFTGGGNQPQHF. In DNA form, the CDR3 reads TGCGCCAGCAGCTTCACAGGGGGTGGCAATCAGCCCCAGCATTTT.

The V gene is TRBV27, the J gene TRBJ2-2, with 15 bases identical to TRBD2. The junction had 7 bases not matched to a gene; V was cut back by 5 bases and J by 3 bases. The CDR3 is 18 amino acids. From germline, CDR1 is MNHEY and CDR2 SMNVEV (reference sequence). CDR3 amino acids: CASSHGLAGGPYTGELFF. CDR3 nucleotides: TGTGCCAGCAGTCACGGACTAGCGGGAGGGCCTTACACCGGGGAGCTGTTTTTT.

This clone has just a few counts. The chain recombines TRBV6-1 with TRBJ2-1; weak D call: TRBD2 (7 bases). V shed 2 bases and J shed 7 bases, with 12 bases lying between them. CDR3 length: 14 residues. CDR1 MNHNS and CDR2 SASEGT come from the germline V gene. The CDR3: CASSENGGANEQFF. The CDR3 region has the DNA TGTGCCAGCAGTGAAAATGGGGGGGCGAATGAGCAGTTCTTC.

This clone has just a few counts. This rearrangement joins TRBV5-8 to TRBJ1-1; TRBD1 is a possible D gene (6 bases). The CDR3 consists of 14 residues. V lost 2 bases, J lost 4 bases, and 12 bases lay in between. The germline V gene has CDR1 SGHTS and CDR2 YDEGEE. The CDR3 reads CASSFDRMGTEAFF. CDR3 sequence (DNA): TGTGCCAGCAGCTTCGACAGGATGGGCACTGAAGCTTTCTTT.

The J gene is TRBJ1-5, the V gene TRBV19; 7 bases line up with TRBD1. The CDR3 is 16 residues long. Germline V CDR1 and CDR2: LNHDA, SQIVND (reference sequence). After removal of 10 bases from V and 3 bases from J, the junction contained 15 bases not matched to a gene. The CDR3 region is CATNRGIQGYNQPQHF. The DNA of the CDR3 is TGTGCCACTAATAGGGGGATACAGGGGTACAATCAGCCCCAGCATTTT.

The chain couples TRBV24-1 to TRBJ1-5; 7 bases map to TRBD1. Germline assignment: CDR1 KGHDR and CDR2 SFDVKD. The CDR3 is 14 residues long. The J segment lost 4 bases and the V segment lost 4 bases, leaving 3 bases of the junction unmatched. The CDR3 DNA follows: TGTGCCACCAGTGAGCGGGACAGTAATCAGCCCCAGCATTTT. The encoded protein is CATSERDSNQPQHF.

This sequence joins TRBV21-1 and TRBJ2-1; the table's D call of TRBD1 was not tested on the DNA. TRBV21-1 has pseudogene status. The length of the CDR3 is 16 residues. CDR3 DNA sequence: TGTGCCAGCCGAGGCCCTGGGGGGACAGGAAACAATGAGCAGTTCTTC. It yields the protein CASRGPGGTGNNEQFF.

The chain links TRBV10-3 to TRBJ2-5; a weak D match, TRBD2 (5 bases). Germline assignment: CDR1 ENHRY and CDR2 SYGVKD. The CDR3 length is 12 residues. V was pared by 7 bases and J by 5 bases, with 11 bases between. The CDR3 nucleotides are TGTGCCATCATCGGGGTCGGGGAGACCCAGTACTTC. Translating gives CAIIGVGETQYF.

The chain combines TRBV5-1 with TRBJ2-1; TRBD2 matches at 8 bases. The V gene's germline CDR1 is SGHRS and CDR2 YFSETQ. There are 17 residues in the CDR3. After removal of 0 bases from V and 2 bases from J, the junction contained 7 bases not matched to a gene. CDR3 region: CASSLVSGDIPYNEQFF. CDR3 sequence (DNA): TGCGCCAGCAGCTTGGTTAGCGGGGACATCCCCTACAATGAGCAGTTCTTC.

CDR3 sequence reads: CASSVGLGGLGTEAFF. The CDR3 DNA is TGTGCCAGCAGCGTAGGGTTGGGGGGTCTTGGCACTGAAGCTTTCTTT. V usage is TRBV9 and J usage is TRBJ1-1; tentative D call: TRBD1 (5 bases). Germline CDR1 and CDR2: SGDLS and YYNGEE. This CDR3 region has 16 residues. Deletions cut 0 bases from V and 4 bases from J, with 16 bases between. Combining the CDR3 with reference TRBV9 and TRBJ1-1 gives the whole variable domain DSGVTQTPKHLITATGQRVTLRCSPRSGDLSVYWYQQSLDQGLQFLIQYYNGEERAKGNILERFSAQQFPDLHSELNLSSLELGDSALYFCASSVGLGGLGTEAFFGQGTRLTVV.

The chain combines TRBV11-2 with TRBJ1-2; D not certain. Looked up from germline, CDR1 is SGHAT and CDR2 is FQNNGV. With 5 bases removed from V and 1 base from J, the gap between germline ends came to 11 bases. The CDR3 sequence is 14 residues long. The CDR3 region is CASSPDPINYGYTF. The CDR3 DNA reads TGTGCCAGCAGCCCTGATCCTATTAACTATGGCTACACCTTC.

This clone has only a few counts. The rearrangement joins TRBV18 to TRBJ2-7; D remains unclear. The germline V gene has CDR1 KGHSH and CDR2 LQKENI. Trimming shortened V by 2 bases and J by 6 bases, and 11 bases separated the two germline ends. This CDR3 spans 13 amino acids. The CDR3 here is CASSPGQPGEQYF. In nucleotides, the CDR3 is TGTGCCAGCTCACCAGGCCAGCCGGGCGAGCAGTACTTC.

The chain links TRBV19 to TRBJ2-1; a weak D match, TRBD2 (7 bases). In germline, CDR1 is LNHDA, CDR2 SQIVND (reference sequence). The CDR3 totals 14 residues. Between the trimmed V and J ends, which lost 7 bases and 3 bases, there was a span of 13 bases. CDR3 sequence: CASMGRGYYNEQFF. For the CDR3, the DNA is TGTGCCAGTATGGGGAGGGGGTACTACAATGAGCAGTTCTTC.

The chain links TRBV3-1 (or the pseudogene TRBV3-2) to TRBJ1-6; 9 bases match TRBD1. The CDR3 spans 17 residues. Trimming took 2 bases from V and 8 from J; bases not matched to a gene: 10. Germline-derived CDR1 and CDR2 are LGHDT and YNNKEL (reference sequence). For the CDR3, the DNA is TGTGCCAGCAGCCAATTTGGACAGGGGCAGAGGTATTCACCCCTCCACTTT. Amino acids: CASSQFGQGQRYSPLHF.

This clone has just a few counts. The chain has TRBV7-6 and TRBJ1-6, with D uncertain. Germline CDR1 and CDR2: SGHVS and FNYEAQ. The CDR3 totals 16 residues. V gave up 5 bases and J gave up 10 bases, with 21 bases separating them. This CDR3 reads CASSLGEVRGGSPLHF. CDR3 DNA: TGTGCCAGCAGCCTCGGGGAGGTCCGGGGTGGGTCACCCCTCCACTTT.

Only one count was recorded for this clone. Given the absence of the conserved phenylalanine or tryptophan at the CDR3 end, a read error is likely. For the CDR3, the DNA is TGTGCCAGCAGGGAGACAGCTAACTATGGCTACACCCTC. It specifies CASRETANYGYTL. The genes are TRBV12-3 or TRBV12-4 and TRBJ1-2, with a weak D call TRBD1 (5 bases). V gave up 6 bases and J gave up 0 bases, with 8 bases separating them. The CDR3 has 13 amino acids.

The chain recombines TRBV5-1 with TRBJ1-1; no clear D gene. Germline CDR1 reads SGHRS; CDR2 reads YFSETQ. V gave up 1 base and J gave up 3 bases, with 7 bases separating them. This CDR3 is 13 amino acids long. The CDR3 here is CASSLKLDTEAFF. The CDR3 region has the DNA TGCGCCAGCAGCTTGAAGTTAGACACTGAAGCTTTCTTT. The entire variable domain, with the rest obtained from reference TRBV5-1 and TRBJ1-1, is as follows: KAGVTQTPRYLIKTRGQQVTLSCSPISGHRSVSWYQQTPGQGLQFLFEYFSETQRNKGNFPGRFSGRQFSNSRSEMNVSTLELGDSALYLCASSLKLDTEAFFGQGTRLTVV.

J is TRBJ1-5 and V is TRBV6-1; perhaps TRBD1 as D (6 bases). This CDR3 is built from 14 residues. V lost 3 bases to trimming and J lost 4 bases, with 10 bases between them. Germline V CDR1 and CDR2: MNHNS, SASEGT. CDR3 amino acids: CASSDGTPNQPQHF. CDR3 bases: TGTGCCAGCAGTGACGGGACACCTAATCAGCCCCAGCATTTT.

The CDR3 spells CSVEGLHTDTQYF. The CDR3 DNA reads TGCAGCGTTGAGGGACTACACACAGATACGCAGTATTTT. The rearrangement uses TRBV29-1 and TRBJ2-3, with TRBD2 identical over 7 bases. V lost 3 bases, J lost 2 bases, and 2 bases stayed unmatched. The V gene's germline CDR1 is SQVTM and CDR2 ANQGSEA. The CDR3 is 13 residues long.

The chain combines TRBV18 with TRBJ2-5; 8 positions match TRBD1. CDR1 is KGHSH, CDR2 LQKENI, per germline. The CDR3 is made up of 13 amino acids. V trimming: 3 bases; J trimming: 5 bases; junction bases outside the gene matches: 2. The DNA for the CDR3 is TGTGCCAGCTCACCGACAGGGGTGGAGACCCAGTACTTC. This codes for CASSPTGVETQYF.